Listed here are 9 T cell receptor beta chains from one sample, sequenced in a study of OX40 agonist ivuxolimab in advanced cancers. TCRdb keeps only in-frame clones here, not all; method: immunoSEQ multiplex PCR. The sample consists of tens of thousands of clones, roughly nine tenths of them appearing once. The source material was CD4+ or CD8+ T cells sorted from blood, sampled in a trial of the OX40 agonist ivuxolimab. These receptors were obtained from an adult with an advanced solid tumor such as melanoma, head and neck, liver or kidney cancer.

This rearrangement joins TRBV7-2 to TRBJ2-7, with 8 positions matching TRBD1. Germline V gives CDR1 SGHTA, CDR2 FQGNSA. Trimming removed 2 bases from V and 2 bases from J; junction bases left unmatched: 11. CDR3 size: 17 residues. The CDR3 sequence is CASSLRFPGQGTYEQYF. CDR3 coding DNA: TGTGCCAGCAGCTTACGATTCCCCGGACAGGGAACCTACGAGCAGTACTTC.

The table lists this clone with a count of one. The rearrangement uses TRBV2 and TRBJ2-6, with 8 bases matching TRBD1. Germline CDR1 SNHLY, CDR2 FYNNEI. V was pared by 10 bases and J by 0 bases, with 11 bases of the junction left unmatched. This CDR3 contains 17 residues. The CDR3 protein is CATFTGQAHSGANVLTF. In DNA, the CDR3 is TGTGCCACCTTTACGGGACAGGCCCACTCTGGGGCCAACGTCCTGACTTTC.

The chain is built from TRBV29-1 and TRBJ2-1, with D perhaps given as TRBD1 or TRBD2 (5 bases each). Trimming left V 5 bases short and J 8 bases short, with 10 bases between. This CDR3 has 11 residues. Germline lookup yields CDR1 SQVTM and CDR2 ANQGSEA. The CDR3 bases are TGCAGCGTTCCGAGGGGTCATGAGCAGTTCTTC. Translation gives CSVPRGHEQFF.

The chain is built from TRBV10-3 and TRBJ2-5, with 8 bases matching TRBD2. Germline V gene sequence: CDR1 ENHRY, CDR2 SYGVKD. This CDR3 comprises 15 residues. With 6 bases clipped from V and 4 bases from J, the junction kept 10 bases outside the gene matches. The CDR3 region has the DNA TGTGCCATCAGCGAGACAAGCGGGGGCGCAGAGACCCAGTACTTC. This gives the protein CAISETSGGAETQYF.

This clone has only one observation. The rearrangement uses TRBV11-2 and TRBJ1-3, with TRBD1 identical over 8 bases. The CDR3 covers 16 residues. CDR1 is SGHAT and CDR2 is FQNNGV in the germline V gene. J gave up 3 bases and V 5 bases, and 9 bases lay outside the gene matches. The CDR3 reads CASSLLSGGIGNTIYF. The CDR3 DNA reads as TGTGCCAGCAGCCTCCTATCAGGGGGCATTGGAAACACCATATATTTT.

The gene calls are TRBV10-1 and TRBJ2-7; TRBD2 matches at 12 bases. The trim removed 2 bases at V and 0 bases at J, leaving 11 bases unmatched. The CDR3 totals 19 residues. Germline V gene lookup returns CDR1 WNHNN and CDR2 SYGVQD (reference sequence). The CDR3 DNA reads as TGCGCCAGCAGTGAGGTCCCGGCTAGCGGGGGGGGGAGCTCCTACGAGCAGTACTTC. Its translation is CASSEVPASGGGSSYEQYF.

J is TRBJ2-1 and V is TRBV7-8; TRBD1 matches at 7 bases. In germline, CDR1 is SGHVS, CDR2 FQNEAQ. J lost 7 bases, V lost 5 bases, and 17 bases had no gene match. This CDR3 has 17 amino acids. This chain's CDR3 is CASSTPRGGVSGNEQFF. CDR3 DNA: TGTGCCAGCAGCACGCCCCGAGGGGGCGTCTCTGGGAATGAGCAGTTCTTC.

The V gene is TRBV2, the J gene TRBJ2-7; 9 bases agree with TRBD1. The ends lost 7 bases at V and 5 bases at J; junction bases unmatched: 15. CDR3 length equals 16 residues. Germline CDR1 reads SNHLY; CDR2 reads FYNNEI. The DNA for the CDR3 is TGTGCCAGCACCGGGACAGGGACCCACCCGATGGACGAGCAGTACGTC. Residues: CASTGTGTHPMDEQYV.

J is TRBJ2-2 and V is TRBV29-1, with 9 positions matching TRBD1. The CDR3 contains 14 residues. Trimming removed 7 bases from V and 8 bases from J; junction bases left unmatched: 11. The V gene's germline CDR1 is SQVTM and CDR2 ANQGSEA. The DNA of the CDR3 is TGCAGCGCCCTGGGGACAGGGTCTAAGGGGGAGCTGTTTTTT. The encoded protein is CSALGTGSKGELFF.